These 22 T cell receptor beta chains share one sample of origin, sequenced in a study of molecular identifiers for immune sequencing clone quantification. Using its own MiXCR run on the PCR reads, TCRdb lists one record per CDR3 protein. The repertoire has over 600,000 distinct CDR3 sequences, 15% to 20% of them found once; the top ten carry 0.7% to 1%. Material for sequencing was naive CD8+ T cells from blood, with Jurkat cell RNA spiked in. Subset of the sample: FACS-sorted CD8+CD4-CCR7+CD45RA+ naive T cells. These receptors all stem from a human donor in good health. Some libraries in this study had Jurkat cell RNA spiked in.

This clonotype was seen at least ten times. The chain combines TRBV20-1 with TRBJ2-7; D remains ambiguous. Germline loops: CDR1 DFQATT, CDR2 SNEGSKA (reference sequence). This CDR3 is built from 12 residues. V gave up 3 bases and J gave up 0 bases, with 6 bases separating them. DNA of the CDR3: TGCAGTGCTAGCGGTTACTCCTACGAGCAGTACTTC. It encodes CSASGYSYEQYF.

About this clonotype: Sequence at one end of the junction differs from germline and may be a read error. The chain has TRBV7-7 and TRBJ2-1; no firm D call. Looked up from germline, CDR1 is SSHAT and CDR2 is FNYEAQ (reference sequence). There are 16 residues in the CDR3. In DNA form, the CDR3 reads TGTGCTAGCAGCTTAGTTTTCGAGGTTTCCTACAATGAGCAGTTCTTC. Its protein product is CASSLVFEVSYNEQFF.

The chain couples TRBV5-6 to TRBJ2-3, with 8 bases fitting TRBD2. The CDR3 contains 16 residues. Trimming cost V 4 bases and J 2 bases; bases outside gene matches: 9. Per the germline V gene, CDR1 is SGHDT and CDR2 is YYEEEE. The CDR3 loop reads CASSEGPGGATDTQYF. The CDR3 region has the DNA TGTGCCAGCAGCGAAGGGCCCGGGGGGGCCACAGATACGCAGTATTTT.

V usage is TRBV20-1 and J usage is TRBJ1-1, with TRBD1 matching over 10 bases. The J segment lost 6 bases and the V segment lost 6 bases, leaving 7 bases of the junction unmatched. The CDR3 runs 13 residues. The germline V gene has CDR1 DFQATT and CDR2 SNEGSKA (reference sequence). The CDR3 sequence: CSAGDRGDPEAFF. DNA of the CDR3: TGCAGTGCCGGGGACAGGGGCGACCCTGAAGCTTTCTTT.

This sequence joins TRBV6-5 and TRBJ2-3; D unresolved. CDR1 and CDR2 from the germline V gene are MNHEY and SVGAGI. Trimming removed 7 bases from V and 8 bases from J, with 19 bases in between. The CDR3 runs to 14 residues. CDR3 sequence reads: CASTLGSGPGTQYF. Here the CDR3 DNA reads TGTGCCAGCACCCTAGGCAGTGGCCCGGGTACGCAGTATTTT.

There are many counts of this clonotype. This chain joins TRBV6-2 or TRBV6-3 and TRBJ2-7; no clear D gene. The CDR3 consists of 15 residues. V gave up 2 bases and J gave up 2 bases, with 13 bases separating them. Germline loops: CDR1 MNHEY, CDR2 SVGEGT. CDR3 residues: CASSYGPRTAYEQYF. In DNA form, the CDR3 reads TGTGCCAGCAGTTACGGCCCCCGGACGGCCTACGAGCAGTACTTC.

In this sample, this clonotype turned up many times. The V and J genes are TRBV6-2 or TRBV6-3 and TRBJ2-7, with 8 bases lining up with TRBD1. Germline trimming cut 6 bases from V and 6 bases from J; bases unmatched to any gene: 7. The CDR3 has 13 residues. Looked up from germline, CDR1 is MNHEY and CDR2 is SVGEGT. For the CDR3, the DNA is TGTGCCAGCAGCTCTGACAGGGGTCGCGAGCAGTACTTC. Amino acid sequence: CASSSDRGREQYF.

This clonotype was counted between two and nine times. This rearrangement joins TRBV11-3 to TRBJ2-7; a possible D gene is TRBD2 (6 bases). The CDR3 is 16 residues long. CDR1 and CDR2 (germline): SGHNT, YENEEA. V lost 8 bases and J 0 bases, leaving 20 bases between the germline ends. For the CDR3, the DNA is TGTGCCAGCGTTGGGTCCTCGGGGGTGACCTCCTACGAGCAGTACTTC. This gives the protein CASVGSSGVTSYEQYF.

Concerning this clonotype itself: A much larger clone differs by one base, so this may be a read error. The rearrangement joins TRBV6-2 or TRBV6-3 to TRBJ2-3; D is ambiguous. This CDR3 is 13 amino acids long. Germline values: CDR1 MNHEY, CDR2 SVGEGT. Deletions cut 5 bases from V and 2 bases from J, with 8 bases between. The CDR3 is CASSEDHTDTQYF. CDR3 coding DNA: TGTGCCAGCAGTGAGGACCACACAGATACGCAGTATTTT.

There are many counts of this clonotype. The chain uses TRBV7-9 and TRBJ2-2; a possible D gene is TRBD2 (6 bases). Trimming removed 5 bases at V and 0 bases at J, with 10 bases between. Germline assignment: CDR1 SEHNR and CDR2 FQNEAQ (reference sequence). The CDR3 sequence is 15 residues long. The CDR3 loop is CASSPRGSNTGELFF. The CDR3 nucleotides read TGTGCCAGCAGCCCTCGGGGGTCGAACACCGGGGAGCTGTTTTTT.

With regard to this clonotype: This may arise from a read error, as a much more abundant clone is one base away. The chain recombines TRBV27 with TRBJ1-1; D ambiguous. The CDR3 totals 13 residues. V was shortened by 10 bases and J by 0 bases, with 12 bases between the two germline ends. Germline-derived CDR1 and CDR2 are MNHEY and SMNVEV (reference sequence). The CDR3 DNA follows: TGTGCCAACACTAACAACATGAACACTGAAGCTTTCTTT. Its protein is CANTNNMNTEAFF.

This clonotype came up many times. The V gene is TRBV11-2, the J gene TRBJ2-7; weak D call: TRBD2 (6 bases). There are 14 residues in the CDR3. V lost 5 bases and J 6 bases, leaving 17 bases between the germline ends. Germline CDR1 reads SGHAT; CDR2 reads FQNNGV. CDR3 region: CASSPPQTRAEQYF. DNA of the CDR3: TGTGCCAGCAGCCCCCCCCAGACTAGAGCCGAGCAGTACTTC.

This clonotype was detected many times. This sequence joins TRBV4-3 and TRBJ2-7; D gene ambiguous. The V end was cut by 0 bases, the J end by 4 bases, with 10 bases between. CDR1 and CDR2 from the germline V gene are LGHNA and YSLEER. The CDR3 sequence is 14 residues long. CDR3 bases: TGCGCCAGCAGCCAAGATAAGGGTGGGTACGAGCAGTACTTC. Its protein product is CASSQDKGGYEQYF.

This clonotype was counted many times. V usage is TRBV6-5 and J usage is TRBJ1-2, with 7 nucleotides matching TRBD1. CDR1 is MNHEY, CDR2 SVGAGI, per germline. Germline trimming cut 6 bases from V and 4 bases from J; bases unmatched to any gene: 5. The CDR3 length is 13 residues. CDR3 nucleotides: TGTGCCAGCAGCCCAACAGGGGCCTATGGCTACACCTTC. Translated: CASSPTGAYGYTF.

Turning to this clonotype: Possible read error: a much larger clone is one base away. The CDR3 ends on some other residue instead of the conserved phenylalanine or tryptophan, so this is likely a read error. The chain carries TRBV29-1 and TRBJ2-1; 8 positions match TRBD1. Trimming took 5 bases from V and 0 from J; bases not matched to a gene: 9. The germline gives CDR1 SQVTM, CDR2 ANQGSEA. The CDR3 covers 16 residues. The CDR3 here is CSVLVPGQDSYNEQFS. CDR3 sequence (DNA): TGCAGCGTTCTAGTCCCGGGACAGGACTCCTACAATGAGCAGTTCTCC.

The sample holds many counts of this clonotype. This sequence joins TRBV7-9 and TRBJ2-5, with TRBD1 matching 7 bases. This CDR3 is 15 amino acids long. Trimming removed 5 bases from V and 5 bases from J; junction bases left unmatched: 11. The germline gives CDR1 SEHNR, CDR2 FQNEAQ (reference sequence). The CDR3 protein is CASSPPAGGVETQYF. The CDR3 nucleotides are TGTGCCAGCAGCCCCCCCGCAGGGGGTGTTGAGACCCAGTACTTC.

This clonotype was seen only a few times. This sequence joins TRBV4-3 and TRBJ2-5, with 7 bases lining up with TRBD2. Germline values: CDR1 LGHNA, CDR2 YSLEER. There are 16 residues in the CDR3. V shed 0 bases, J shed 1 base, and the junction held 5 bases outside the gene matches. The CDR3 here is CASSQDESGGQETQYF. CDR3 DNA sequence: TGCGCCAGCAGCCAAGATGAGTCGGGGGGCCAAGAGACCCAGTACTTC.

This clonotype was seen many times. The V call is TRBV5-6, the J call TRBJ2-7, with D perhaps TRBD1 (6 bases). The CDR3 loop spans 17 amino acids. The V end lost 2 bases, the J end lost 0 bases, and 18 bases lay between the germline ends. CDR1 and CDR2 from the germline V gene are SGHDT and YYEEEE. DNA for the CDR3: TGTGCCAGCAGCTTTGGGGGCCGGAAGGGCATCTCCTACGAGCAGTACTTC. Amino acids: CASSFGGRKGISYEQYF.

The V gene is TRBV14, the J gene TRBJ2-7; a possible D gene is TRBD1 (6 bases). The CDR3 is 13 amino acids. Germline CDR1 and CDR2: SGHDN and FVKESK. V was shortened by 7 bases and J by 3 bases, with 13 bases between the two germline ends. Written as DNA, the CDR3 is TGTGCCAGCAACCATGGACAGCTCTACGAGCAGTACTTC. It is translated as CASNHGQLYEQYF.

The chain uses TRBV27 and TRBJ2-3; TRBD2 matches at 10 bases. V was pared by 4 bases and J by 3 bases, with 10 bases of the junction left unmatched. There are 17 residues in the CDR3. Germline CDR1 is MNHEY and CDR2 is SMNVEV (reference sequence). CDR3 region: CASSSSLTSGLTDTQYF. The CDR3 DNA reads as TGTGCCAGCAGTTCCTCCCTGACTAGCGGGTTAACAGATACGCAGTATTTT.

This clonotype was observed a few times. The rearrangement joins TRBV27 to TRBJ2-7; D might be TRBD1 (6 bases). The germline V gene has CDR1 MNHEY and CDR2 SMNVEV (reference sequence). The CDR3 totals 16 residues. Trimming shortened V by 5 bases and J by 3 bases, and 20 bases separated the two germline ends. As DNA, the CDR3 is TGTGCCAGCAGTCCCACGACAGGCCCCCCACTCTACGAGCAGTACTTC. Encoded protein: CASSPTTGPPLYEQYF.

This clonotype was seen repeatedly, ten times or more. This chain joins TRBV14 and TRBJ2-7; D may be TRBD2 (5 bases). Germline lookup yields CDR1 SGHDN and CDR2 FVKESK. The V gene lost 0 bases and the J gene lost 5 bases, with 14 bases spanning the gap. The CDR3 is 15 residues long. In DNA, the CDR3 is TGTGCCAGCAGCCAAGAGGCCGTGACTAAGGACGAGCAGTACTTC. Translated: CASSQEAVTKDEQYF.